This T cell receptor beta chain was sequenced in a study of cytotoxic CD8 clonotypes in ibrutinib-treated CLL. Study-wide background: Of the patients, some eleven were relapsed/refractory, over 14 treatment-naive and 17 to 18 IGHV unmutated. Study-level points and caveats: At the start, clonality exceeded age-matched healthy donors and followed circulating CD8+ T-cell counts. Public clonotypes were rare and shrank or held steady on treatment.

The repertoire was sequenced with immunoSEQ multiplex PCR; TCRdb's copy has only in-frame clones and lacks some. Among roughly 180,000 clones listed, 70% to 85% were seen once. Note on this clone: Antigen: not known.

This CDR3 has 13 amino acids. Germline CDR1 and CDR2: MDHEN and SYDVKM. V lost 6 bases and J lost 0, with 8 bases in between. The sample here was PBMCs, taken after 24 months of ibrutinib treatment. This chain connects TRBV28 to TRBJ1-1; no clear D. The source of this sequence is a human donor with chronic lymphocytic leukemia. This chain's CDR3 is CASRGQMNTEAFF. The CDR3 bases are TGTGCCAGCAGAGGTCAGATGAACACTGAAGCTTTCTTT.